These 14 T cell receptor beta chains originate from one sample sequenced in a study of blood T cell repertoires in COVID-19. Sequenced by immunoSEQ multiplex PCR; TCRdb stores in-frame clones only, minus some. The sample records roughly 180,000 clones, 94% being singletons. Sequencing was performed on peripheral blood. The receptor set was obtained from a man under 40 with COVID-19, enrolled during active disease.

The genes are TRBV6-6 and TRBJ1-5, with D uncertain. CDR3 length: 15 amino acids. V shed 2 bases and J shed 4 bases, with 12 bases lying between them. In germline, CDR1 is MNHNY, CDR2 SVGAGI (reference sequence). CDR3 in amino acids: CASSYVPQINQPQHF. CDR3 nucleotide sequence: TGTGCCAGCAGTTACGTCCCCCAGATTAATCAGCCCCAGCATTTT.

This sequence joins TRBV21-1 and TRBJ1-5. TRBV21-1 is noted as a pseudogene. The CDR3 runs to 14 residues. CDR3: CASPRASSNQPQHF. DNA of the CDR3: TGTGCCAGCCCGAGGGCTTCTAGCAATCAGCCCCAGCATTTT.

The chain has TRBV4-2 and TRBJ2-1; 8 bases match TRBD1. CDR1 is LGHNA and CDR2 is YNFKEQ in the germline V gene. Losses at the gene ends were 1 base for V and 3 bases for J; bases not matched to a gene: 5. The CDR3 contains 16 residues. CDR3 residues: CASSQVPGQDYNEQFF. For the CDR3, the DNA is TGTGCCAGCAGCCAAGTTCCGGGACAGGACTACAATGAGCAGTTCTTC.

The chain joins TRBV5-4 to TRBJ2-1; 11 bases line up with TRBD2. The CDR3 extends over 16 amino acids. Germline loops: CDR1 SGHNT, CDR2 YYREEE (reference sequence). Trimming cost V 1 base and J 14 bases; bases outside gene matches: 14. Written as DNA, the CDR3 is TGTGCCAGCAGCTTGCCGGCGGTGGGTAGCGGGGGGGAGGAGTTCTTC. Amino acid sequence: CASSLPAVGSGGEEFF.

The V and J genes are TRBV29-1 and TRBJ2-4, with TRBD1 identical over 11 bases. The CDR3 is 12 residues long. V was clipped by 5 bases and J by 9 bases; unmatched bases: 3. Looked up from germline, CDR1 is SQVTM and CDR2 is ANQGSEA. For the CDR3, the DNA is TGCAGCGTTCGGGACAGGGGGACCATTCAGTACTTC. Amino acids: CSVRDRGTIQYF.

This sequence joins TRBV10-3 and TRBJ2-1; the match to TRBD2 covers 12 bases. V lost 8 bases and J lost 12; bases outside the gene matches: 14. The germline V gene encodes CDR1 ENHRY and CDR2 SYGVKD. The CDR3 is made up of 15 amino acids. The chain's CDR3 is CAIQLAGGPEVGQFF. The DNA of the CDR3 is TGTGCCATCCAGCTAGCGGGGGGGCCTGAGGTTGGGCAGTTCTTC.

This sequence joins TRBV19 and TRBJ2-3; 9 positions agree with TRBD2. This CDR3 has 16 amino acids. The ends lost 5 bases at V and 0 bases at J; junction bases unmatched: 6. Germline V gives CDR1 LNHDA, CDR2 SQIVND (reference sequence). In DNA, the CDR3 is TGTGCCAGTAGTTTTCGACTAGCGGTCAGCACAGATACGCAGTATTTT. It translates to CASSFRLAVSTDTQYF.

This rearrangement joins TRBV9 to TRBJ1-2; D remains ambiguous. The CDR3 is made up of 14 amino acids. Germline CDR1 is SGDLS and CDR2 is YYNGEE. Trimming shortened V by 2 bases and J by 3 bases, and 11 bases separated the two germline ends. For the CDR3, the DNA is TGTGCCAGCAGCGTGGGAGACGTAGACTATGGCTACACCTTC. Residues: CASSVGDVDYGYTF.

V gene TRBV5-1 combines with J gene TRBJ2-5, with 9 positions matching TRBD2. CDR3 size: 16 residues. The V segment lost 2 bases and the J segment 2 bases; nucleotides outside the gene matches: 7. Germline V lookup: CDR1 SGHRS, CDR2 YFSETQ. The CDR3 is CASSLGSGGQQETQYF. For the CDR3, the DNA is TGCGCCAGCAGCTTAGGTAGCGGGGGCCAACAAGAGACCCAGTACTTC.

V and J are TRBV2 and TRBJ1-2; D call uncertain. This CDR3 spans 14 amino acids. Trimming pared 5 bases from V and 0 bases from J, leaving 10 bases between. CDR1 and CDR2 from the germline V gene are SNHLY and FYNNEI. CDR3 sequence reads: CASSPQKANYGYTF. Written as DNA, the CDR3 is TGTGCCAGCAGTCCGCAGAAAGCTAACTATGGCTACACCTTC.

V gene TRBV5-1 combines with J gene TRBJ1-1; TRBD1 aligns across 8 bases. The germline gives CDR1 SGHRS, CDR2 YFSETQ. CDR3 length equals 14 residues. V lost 4 bases and J lost 6; bases outside the gene matches: 8. The CDR3 loop reads CASSKLQGEAEAFF. CDR3 DNA sequence: TGCGCCAGCAGCAAACTACAGGGGGAGGCTGAAGCTTTCTTT.

This clone is a singleton in its sample. This chain uses TRBV6-1 with TRBJ1-5; a weak D match, TRBD1 (6 bases). The length of the CDR3 is 16 residues. V lost 5 bases and J lost 3, with 17 bases in between. CDR1 and CDR2 (germline): MNHNS, SASEGT. CDR3 DNA sequence: TGTGCCAGCAGTCAAGGGGGAGGGGGTGACAATCAGCCCCAGCATTTT. Translated, it gives CASSQGGGGDNQPQHF.

The V and J genes are TRBV11-2 and TRBJ1-1, with D possibly matching TRBD1 (6 bases). The germline V and J ends were trimmed by 2 bases and 4 bases, with 8 bases remaining between them. The CDR3 extends over 13 amino acids. CDR1 and CDR2 (germline): SGHAT, FQNNGV. The CDR3 DNA reads TGTGCCAGCAGCTTACAGGGGTTCACTGAAGCTTTCTTT. Encoded protein: CASSLQGFTEAFF.

This sequence joins TRBV29-1 and TRBJ2-7, with 7 bases lining up with TRBD1. Trimming removed 7 bases from V and 4 bases from J; junction bases left unmatched: 13. The CDR3 covers 14 residues. Germline loops: CDR1 SQVTM, CDR2 ANQGSEA. In DNA form, the CDR3 reads TGCAGCGGGCTTACCGACAGGGTCCTTTACGAGCAGTACTTC. Its translation is CSGLTDRVLYEQYF.